The subject of this entry is one T cell receptor (beta chain). The source of the sample is a study of blood T cell repertoires in COVID-19. CDR1 is GTSNPN and CDR2 is SVGIG in the germline V gene (reference sequence). CDR3 length equals 13 residues. V lost 2 bases and J lost 3, with 8 bases in between. Here immunoSEQ multiplex PCR was the method, and the copy in TCRdb shows in-frame clones only, minus some. The sample consists of over 150,000 clones, around 90% of them appearing once. The V and J genes are TRBV30 and TRBJ1-5; D call uncertain. This TCR was recovered from a woman aged 60-70 years who had recovered from COVID-19. Sequences were obtained from peripheral blood. The CDR3 nucleotides are TGTGCCTGGAGTTACCAGGACAATCAGCCCCAGCATTTT. Translation: CAWSYQDNQPQHF. Variable domain in full (rest from reference TRBV30 and TRBJ1-5): SQTIHQWPATLVQPVGSPLSLECTVEGTSNPNLYWYRQAAGRGLQLLFYSVGIGQISSEVPQNLSASRPQDRQFILSSKKLLLSDSGFYLCAWSYQDNQPQHFGDGTRLSIL.